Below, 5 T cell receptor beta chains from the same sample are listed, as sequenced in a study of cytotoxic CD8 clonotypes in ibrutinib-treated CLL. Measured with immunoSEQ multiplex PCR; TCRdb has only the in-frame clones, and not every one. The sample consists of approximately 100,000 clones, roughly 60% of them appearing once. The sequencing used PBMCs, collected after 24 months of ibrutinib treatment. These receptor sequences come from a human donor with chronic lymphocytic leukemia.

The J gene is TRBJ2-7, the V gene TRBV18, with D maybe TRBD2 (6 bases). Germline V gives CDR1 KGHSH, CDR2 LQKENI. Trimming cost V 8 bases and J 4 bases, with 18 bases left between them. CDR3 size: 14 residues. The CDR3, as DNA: TGTGCCAGCCGCCGGGGAGGTTCCTATTACGAGCAGTACTTC. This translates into CASRRGGSYYEQYF.

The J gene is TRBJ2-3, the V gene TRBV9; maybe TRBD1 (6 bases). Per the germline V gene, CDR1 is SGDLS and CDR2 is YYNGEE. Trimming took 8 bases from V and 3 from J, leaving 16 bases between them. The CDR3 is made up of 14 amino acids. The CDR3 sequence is CASGGQGKTDTQYF. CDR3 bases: TGTGCCAGTGGCGGGCAGGGGAAAACAGATACGCAGTATTTT.

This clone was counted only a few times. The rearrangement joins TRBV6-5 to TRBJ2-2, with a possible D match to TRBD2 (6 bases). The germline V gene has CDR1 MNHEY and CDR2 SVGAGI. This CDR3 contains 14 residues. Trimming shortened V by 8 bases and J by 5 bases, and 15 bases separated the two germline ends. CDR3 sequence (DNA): TGTGCCAGCGGGGTCCACGGGAGAACCGGGGAGCTGTTTTTT. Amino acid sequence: CASGVHGRTGELFF.

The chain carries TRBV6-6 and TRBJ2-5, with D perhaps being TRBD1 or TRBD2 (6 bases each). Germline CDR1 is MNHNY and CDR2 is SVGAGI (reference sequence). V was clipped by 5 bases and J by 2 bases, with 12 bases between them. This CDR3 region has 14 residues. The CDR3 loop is CASSGKGGQETQYF. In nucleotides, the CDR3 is TGTGCCAGCAGTGGGAAGGGGGGACAAGAGACCCAGTACTTC.

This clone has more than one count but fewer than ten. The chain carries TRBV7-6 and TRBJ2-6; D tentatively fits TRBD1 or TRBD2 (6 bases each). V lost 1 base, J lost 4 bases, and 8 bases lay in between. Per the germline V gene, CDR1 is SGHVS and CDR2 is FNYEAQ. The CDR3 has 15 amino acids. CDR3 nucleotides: TGTGCCAGCAGCTTAGGGGGGGCCGGGGCCAACGTCCTGACTTTC. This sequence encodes CASSLGGAGANVLTF.